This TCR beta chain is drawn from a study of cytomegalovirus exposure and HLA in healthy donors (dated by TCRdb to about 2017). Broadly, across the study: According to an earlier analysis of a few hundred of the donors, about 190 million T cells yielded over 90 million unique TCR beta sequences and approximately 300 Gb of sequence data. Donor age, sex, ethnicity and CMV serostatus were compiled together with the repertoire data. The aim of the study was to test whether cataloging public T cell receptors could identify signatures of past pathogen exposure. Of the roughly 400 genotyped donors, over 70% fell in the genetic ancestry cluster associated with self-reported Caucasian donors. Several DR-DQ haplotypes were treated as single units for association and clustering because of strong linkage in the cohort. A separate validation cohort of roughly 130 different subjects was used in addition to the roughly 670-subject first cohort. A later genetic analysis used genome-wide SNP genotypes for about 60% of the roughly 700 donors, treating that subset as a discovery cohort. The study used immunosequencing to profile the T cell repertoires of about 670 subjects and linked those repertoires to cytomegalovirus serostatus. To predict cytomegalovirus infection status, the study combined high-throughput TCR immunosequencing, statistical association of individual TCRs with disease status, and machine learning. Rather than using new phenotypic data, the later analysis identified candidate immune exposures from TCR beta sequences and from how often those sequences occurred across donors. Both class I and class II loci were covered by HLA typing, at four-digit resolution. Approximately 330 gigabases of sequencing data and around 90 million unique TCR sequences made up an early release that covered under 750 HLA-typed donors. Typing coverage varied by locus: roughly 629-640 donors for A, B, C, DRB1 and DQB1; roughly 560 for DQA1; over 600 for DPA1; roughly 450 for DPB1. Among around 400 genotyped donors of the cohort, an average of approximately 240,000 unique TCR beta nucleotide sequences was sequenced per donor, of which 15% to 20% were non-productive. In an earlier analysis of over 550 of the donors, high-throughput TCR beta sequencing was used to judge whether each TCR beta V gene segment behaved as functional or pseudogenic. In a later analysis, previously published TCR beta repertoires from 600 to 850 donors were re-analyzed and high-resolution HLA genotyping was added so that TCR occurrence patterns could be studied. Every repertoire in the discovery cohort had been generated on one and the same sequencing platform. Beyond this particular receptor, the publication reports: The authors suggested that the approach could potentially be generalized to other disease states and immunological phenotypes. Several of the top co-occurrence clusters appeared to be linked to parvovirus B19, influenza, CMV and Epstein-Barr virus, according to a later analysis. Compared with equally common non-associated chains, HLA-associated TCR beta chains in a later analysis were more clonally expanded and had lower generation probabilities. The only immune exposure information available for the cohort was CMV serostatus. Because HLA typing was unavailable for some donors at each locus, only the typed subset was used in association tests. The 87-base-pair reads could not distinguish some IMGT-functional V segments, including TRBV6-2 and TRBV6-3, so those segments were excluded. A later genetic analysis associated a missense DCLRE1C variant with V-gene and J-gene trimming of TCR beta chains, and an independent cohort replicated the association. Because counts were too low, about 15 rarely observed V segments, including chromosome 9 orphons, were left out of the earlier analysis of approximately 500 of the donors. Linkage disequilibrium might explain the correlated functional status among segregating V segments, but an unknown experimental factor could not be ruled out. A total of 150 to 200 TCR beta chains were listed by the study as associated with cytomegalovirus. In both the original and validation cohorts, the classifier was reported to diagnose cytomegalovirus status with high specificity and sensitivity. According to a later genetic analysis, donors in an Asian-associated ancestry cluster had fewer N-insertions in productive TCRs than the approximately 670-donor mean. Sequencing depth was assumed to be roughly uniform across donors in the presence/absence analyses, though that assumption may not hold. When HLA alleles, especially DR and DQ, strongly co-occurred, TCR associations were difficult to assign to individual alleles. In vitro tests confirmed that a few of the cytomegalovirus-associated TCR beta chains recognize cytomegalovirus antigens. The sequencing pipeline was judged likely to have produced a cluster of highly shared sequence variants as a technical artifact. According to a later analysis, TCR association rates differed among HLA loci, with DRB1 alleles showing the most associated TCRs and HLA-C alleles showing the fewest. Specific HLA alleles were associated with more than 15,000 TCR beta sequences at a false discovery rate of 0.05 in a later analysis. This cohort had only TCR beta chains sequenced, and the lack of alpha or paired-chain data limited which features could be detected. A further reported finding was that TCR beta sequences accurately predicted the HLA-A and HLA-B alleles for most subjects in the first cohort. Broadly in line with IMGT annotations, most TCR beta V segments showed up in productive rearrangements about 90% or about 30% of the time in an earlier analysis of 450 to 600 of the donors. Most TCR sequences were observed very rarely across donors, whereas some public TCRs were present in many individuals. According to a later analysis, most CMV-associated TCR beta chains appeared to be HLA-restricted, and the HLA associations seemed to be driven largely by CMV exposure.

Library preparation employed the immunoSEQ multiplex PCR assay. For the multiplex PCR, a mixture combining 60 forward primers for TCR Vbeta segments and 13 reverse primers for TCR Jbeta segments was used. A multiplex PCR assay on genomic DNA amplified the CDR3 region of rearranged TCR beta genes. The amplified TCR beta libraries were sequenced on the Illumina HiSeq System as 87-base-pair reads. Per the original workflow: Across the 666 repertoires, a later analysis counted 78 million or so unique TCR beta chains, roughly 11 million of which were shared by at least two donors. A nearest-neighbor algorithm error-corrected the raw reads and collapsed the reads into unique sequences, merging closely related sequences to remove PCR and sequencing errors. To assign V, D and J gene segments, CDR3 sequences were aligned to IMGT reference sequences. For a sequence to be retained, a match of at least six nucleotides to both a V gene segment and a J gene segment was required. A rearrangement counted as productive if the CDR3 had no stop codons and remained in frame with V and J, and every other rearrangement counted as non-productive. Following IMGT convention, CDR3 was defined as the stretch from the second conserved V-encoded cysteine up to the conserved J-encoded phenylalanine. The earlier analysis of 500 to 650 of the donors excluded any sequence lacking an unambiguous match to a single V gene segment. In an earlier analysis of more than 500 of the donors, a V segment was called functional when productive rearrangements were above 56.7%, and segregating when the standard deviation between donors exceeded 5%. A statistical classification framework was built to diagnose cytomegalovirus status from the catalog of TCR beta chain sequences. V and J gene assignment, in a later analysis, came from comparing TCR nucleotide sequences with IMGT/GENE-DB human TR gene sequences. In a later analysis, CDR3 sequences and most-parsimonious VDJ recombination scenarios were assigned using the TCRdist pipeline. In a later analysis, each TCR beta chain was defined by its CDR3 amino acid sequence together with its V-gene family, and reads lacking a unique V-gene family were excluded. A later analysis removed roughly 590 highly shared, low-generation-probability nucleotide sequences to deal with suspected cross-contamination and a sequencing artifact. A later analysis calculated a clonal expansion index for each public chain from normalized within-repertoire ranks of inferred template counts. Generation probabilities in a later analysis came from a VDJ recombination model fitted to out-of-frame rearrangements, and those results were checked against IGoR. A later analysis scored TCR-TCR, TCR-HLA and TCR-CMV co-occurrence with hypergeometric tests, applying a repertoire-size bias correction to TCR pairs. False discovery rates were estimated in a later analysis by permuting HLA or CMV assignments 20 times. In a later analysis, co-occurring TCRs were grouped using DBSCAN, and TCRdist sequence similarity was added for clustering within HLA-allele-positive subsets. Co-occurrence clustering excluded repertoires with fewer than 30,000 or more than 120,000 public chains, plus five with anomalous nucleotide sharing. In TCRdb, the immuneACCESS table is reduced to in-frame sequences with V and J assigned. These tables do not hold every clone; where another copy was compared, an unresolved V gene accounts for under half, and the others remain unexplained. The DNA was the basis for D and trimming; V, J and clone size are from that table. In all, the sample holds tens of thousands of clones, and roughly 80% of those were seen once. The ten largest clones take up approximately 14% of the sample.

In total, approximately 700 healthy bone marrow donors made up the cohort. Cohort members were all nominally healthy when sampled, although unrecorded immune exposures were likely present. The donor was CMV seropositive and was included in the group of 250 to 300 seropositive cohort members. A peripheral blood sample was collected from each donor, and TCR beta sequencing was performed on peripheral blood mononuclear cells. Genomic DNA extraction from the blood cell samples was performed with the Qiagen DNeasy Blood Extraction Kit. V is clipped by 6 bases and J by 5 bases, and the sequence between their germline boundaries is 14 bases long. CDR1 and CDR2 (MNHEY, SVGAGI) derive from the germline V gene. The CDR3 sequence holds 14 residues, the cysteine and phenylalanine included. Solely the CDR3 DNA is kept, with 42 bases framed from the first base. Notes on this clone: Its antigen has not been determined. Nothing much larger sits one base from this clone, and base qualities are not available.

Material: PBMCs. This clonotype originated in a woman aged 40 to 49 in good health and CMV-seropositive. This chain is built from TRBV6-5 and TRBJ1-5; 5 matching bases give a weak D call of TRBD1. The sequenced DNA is TGTGCCAGCAGCCGGGGGAGGCGCGATCAGCCCCAGCATTTT. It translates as CASSRGRRDQPQHF.